This T cell receptor (beta chain) was documented in a study of Ad26.COV2.S vaccination and SARS-CoV-2 variants. The overall study: In the COV1001 trial, the donor was in the Ad26.COV2.S arm. Ad26.COV2.S, an intramuscular injection, was given once or twice 56 days apart.

Overall study results and limits: The TCR breadth and depth analyses may have produced an underestimate of total T cell responses.

V gave up 3 bases and J gave up 4 bases; unmatched junction bases: 9. This CDR3 has 16 residues. Germline-derived CDR1 and CDR2 are KGHDR and SFDVKD. To note about this clone: Its antigen is as yet unknown.

The table came from immunoSEQ multiplex PCR; TCRdb's copy has only in-frame clones and leaves some out. The sample holds about 480,000 clones, around 88% seen once. Treatment denoted: about 20 received Ad26.COV2.S at low or high dose, single or two shots; roughly 5 received placebo; per-sample allocation not given. Collection of samples fell on day 63 after the first vaccine or placebo injection. A Boston adult aged 18-55 years was the donor. The clonotype comes from a person aged 18 to 59 who received the Ad26.COV2.S COVID-19 vaccine or a placebo. The rearrangement joins TRBV24-1 to TRBJ1-2, with 8 positions matching TRBD1. The sequencing here drew on peripheral blood, taken in a trial of Ad26.COV2.S vaccine versus placebo. The CDR3 loop reads CATSDADRELPYGYTF. As DNA, the CDR3 is TGTGCCACCAGTGATGCGGACAGGGAACTTCCCTATGGCTACACCTTC.